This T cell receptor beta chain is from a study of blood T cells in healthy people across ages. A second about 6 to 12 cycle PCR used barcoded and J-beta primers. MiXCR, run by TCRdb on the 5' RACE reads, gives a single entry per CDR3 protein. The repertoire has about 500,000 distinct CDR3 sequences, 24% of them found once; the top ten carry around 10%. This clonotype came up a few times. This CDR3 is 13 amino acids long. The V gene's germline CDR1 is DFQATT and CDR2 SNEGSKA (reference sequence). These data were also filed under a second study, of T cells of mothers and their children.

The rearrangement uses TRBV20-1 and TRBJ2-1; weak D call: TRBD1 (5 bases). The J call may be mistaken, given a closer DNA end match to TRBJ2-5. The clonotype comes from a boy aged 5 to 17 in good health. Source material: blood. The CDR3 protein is CSAAYDSGKAQYF. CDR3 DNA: TGCAGTGCTGCTTATGACAGTGGGAAGGCCCAGTACTTC.